This T cell receptor (beta chain) came from a study of OX40 agonist ivuxolimab in advanced cancers. This clone was seen once. Antigen specificity is unknown. Whole-study findings and limits: Normalized T-cell clonal expansion was also low in some nonresponders. No determination was made of the antigen specificity of the expanded peripheral T cells.

Autoimmune disease history or systemic immunosuppression led to patients being barred. V lost 3 bases, J lost 6 bases, and 0 bases stayed unmatched. The CDR3 runs 14 residues. Germline V CDR1 and CDR2: SGDLS, YYNGEE. TCRdb's copy holds only in-frame clones and misses some; the assay was immunoSEQ multiplex PCR. This table has around 72,000 clones, around 86% appearing once. The TCR originated in an adult with an advanced solid tumor such as melanoma, head and neck, liver or kidney cancer. The chain recombines TRBV9 with TRBJ2-2, with 12 bases identical to TRBD2. The specimen was CD4+ or CD8+ T cells sorted from blood, collected in a trial of the OX40 agonist ivuxolimab. Here the CDR3 reads CASSASGGAGELFF. The CDR3 nucleotides are TGTGCCAGCAGCGCTAGCGGGGGGGCCGGGGAGCTGTTTTTT. Looking up the rest from reference TRBV9 and TRBJ2-2 gives the full variable domain: DSGVTQTPKHLITATGQRVTLRCSPRSGDLSVYWYQQSLDQGLQFLIQYYNGEERAKGNILERFSAQQFPDLHSELNLSSLELGDSALYFCASSASGGAGELFFGEGSRLTVL.